The T cell receptor beta chain described here comes from a study of CD8 T cells in ankylosing spondylitis. Findings and limits, study-wide: Matched synovial fluid from ankylosing spondylitis patients was reported to be enriched for disease-linked clones. Clones linked with disease were CD8+ and fairly uncommon in the peripheral blood. For ankylosing spondylitis blood, a TCR beta motif of several highly homologous variants appeared characteristic.

V lost 0 bases to trimming and J lost 0 bases, with 9 bases between them. CDR3 length: 16 amino acids. Germline CDR1 SGHAT, CDR2 FQNNGV. Quantitative 5'-RACE with molecular barcodes was used to make the TCR beta libraries. One entry per CDR3 protein results from TCRdb running MiXCR on the 5' RACE reads. The table records some 200,000 distinct CDR3 sequences, roughly 13% of them present only once. Comment on this clonotype: Its antigen is currently unknown.

Sample: blood, either unsorted or a sorted T cell fraction (not recorded which). The chain couples TRBV11-2 to TRBJ1-3, with D possibly TRBD1 on 5 matching bases. The source is a male donor with ankylosing spondylitis or in good health (not recorded which). For the CDR3, the DNA is TGTGCCAGCAGCTTAGAGGAGGGGTTCTCTGGAAACACCATATATTTT. Translation: CASSLEEGFSGNTIYF.